What follows are 3 T cell receptor beta chains derived from one specimen sequenced in a study of T-cell reconstitution after alpha-beta-depleted transplantation in children. Unique molecular identifiers were incorporated into the prepared TCRbeta library. TCRdb redid the calling of the PCR reads with MiXCR, one entry per CDR3 protein. Found here are roughly 340,000 distinct CDR3 sequences, roughly 15% of them singletons; the top ten hold roughly 41%. Sequenced material: PBMCs, mostly from graft donor cells, taken 360 days after TCRalphabeta/CD19-depleted stem cell transplant. The source is a male patient between 2 and 15 years old who had a stem cell transplant for acute lymphoblastic leukemia, so the T cells may come from the graft donor.

This clonotype has more than one count but fewer than ten. This chain uses TRBV6-2 or TRBV6-3 with TRBJ1-6; D is unclear. Looked up from germline, CDR1 is MNHEY and CDR2 is SVGEGT. This CDR3 is built from 15 residues. The germline V and J ends were trimmed by 7 bases and 5 bases, with 15 bases remaining between them. CDR3 nucleotide sequence: TGTGCCAGCATGGGGTACCAGGCGGATAATTCACCCCTCCACTTT. It specifies CASMGYQADNSPLHF.

In its sample, this clonotype was seen a few times. The rearrangement uses TRBV28 and TRBJ2-2; D is perhaps TRBD2 (5 bases). Deletions cut 0 bases from V and 2 bases from J, with 7 bases between. CDR1 MDHEN and CDR2 SYDVKM come from the germline V gene. The CDR3 loop spans 15 amino acids. CDR3 DNA: TGTGCCAGCAGTTTATGGCCGGGAAACACCGGGGAGCTGTTTTTT. It encodes CASSLWPGNTGELFF.

The CDR3 DNA reads as TGCGCCAGCAGTTGGGCACTCGTCACCGGGGAGCTGTTTTTT. This codes for CASSWALVTGELFF. V gene TRBV10-2 combines with J gene TRBJ2-2, with D unresolved. CDR3 length equals 14 residues. The germline V gene has CDR1 WSHSY and CDR2 SAAADI. V shed 5 bases and J shed 4 bases, with 11 bases lying between them.